The sequence of this T cell receptor (beta chain) was determined in a study of blood T cell repertoires in COVID-19. Study overall: From the United States, Italy and Spain came samples of acute and convalescent COVID-19. T cells, B-cell-depleted T cells, or PBMCs supplied cDNA or gDNA.

This clone was counted a single time. Per the study methods: Amplification of reference gene primers provided the estimated nucleated cell counts. Some clones are missing from TCRdb's copy, which holds only in-frame ones; the method was immunoSEQ multiplex PCR. That table is the source of V, J and clone size, and D and trimming were worked out from the DNA. This sample has a few hundred thousand clones, with about 83% found just once. Trimming took 4 bases from V and 1 from J; bases not matched to a gene: 4. CDR1 and CDR2 (germline): SEHNR, FQNEAQ (reference sequence). The CDR3 consists of 15 residues.

The specimen was peripheral blood. The chain joins TRBV7-9 to TRBJ2-1, with 7 nucleotides matching TRBD1. The receptor's source is a man aged 25 to 40 who had recovered from COVID-19. The CDR3 DNA reads as TGTGCCAGCAGCTACGACAGGGTATCCTACAATGAGCAGTTCTTC. Translation: CASSYDRVSYNEQFF.